This T cell receptor beta chain was recorded in a study of cytomegalovirus exposure and HLA in healthy donors. Study conclusions and caveats: Rare sequences made up most TCRs, while some public TCRs were found in many donors. Certain sequence variants were highly shared and formed a cluster, and this cluster was likely a sequencing artifact.

Regarding this clone: Its specificity is unknown.

The PCR employed 60 Vbeta primers together with 13 Jbeta primers. Data came from immunoSEQ multiplex PCR; TCRdb stores just in-frame clones and leaves some out. The sample lists about 65,000 clones; around 80% were seen once. Looked up from germline, CDR1 is MDHEN and CDR2 is SYDVKM. Trimming cost V 6 bases and J 2 bases, with 27 bases left between them. This CDR3 region has 19 residues. This receptor was taken from a woman aged 25 to 45 in good health and CMV-seronegative. The chain is built from TRBV28 and TRBJ2-3; D might be TRBD2 (6 bases). Specimen: PBMCs. The CDR3 protein is CASRTRLGGASEDTDTQYF. In DNA, the CDR3 is TGTGCCAGCAGAACAAGACTAGGAGGGGCATCCGAAGACACAGATACGCAGTATTTT.